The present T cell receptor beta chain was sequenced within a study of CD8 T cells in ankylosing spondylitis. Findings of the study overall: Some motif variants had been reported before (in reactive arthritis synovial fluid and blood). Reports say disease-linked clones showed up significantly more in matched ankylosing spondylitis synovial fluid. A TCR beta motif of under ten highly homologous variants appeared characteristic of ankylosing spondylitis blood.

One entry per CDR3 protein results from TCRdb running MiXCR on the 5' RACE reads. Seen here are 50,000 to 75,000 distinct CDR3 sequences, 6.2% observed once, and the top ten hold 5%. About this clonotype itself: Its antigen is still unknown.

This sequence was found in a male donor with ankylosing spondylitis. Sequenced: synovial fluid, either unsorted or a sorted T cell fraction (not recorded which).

CDR3 sequence (DNA): TGCAGTGCGCCGGGACTAGCGGACGTTGAGCAGTTCTTC. It is translated as CSAPGLADVEQFF. V is TRBV20-1 and J is TRBJ2-1, with TRBD2 matching over 11 bases. V dropped 6 bases and J dropped 9; count of bases not matched to a gene: 7. The CDR3 has 13 amino acids. Germline V CDR1 and CDR2: DFQATT, SNEGSKA (reference sequence).